Presented here are 4 T cell receptor beta chains from one specimen sequenced in a study of blood T cell repertoires in COVID-19. Profiling relied on immunoSEQ multiplex PCR, and the TCRdb table lists in-frame clones only, not all of them. This sample has some 160,000 clones, with around 79% found just once. Sequenced sample: PBMCs or T cells enriched from blood (not recorded which). These receptor sequences come from a woman in her seventies in a cohort exposed to, infected with or recovered from COVID-19 (not recorded which).

V usage is TRBV15 and J usage is TRBJ1-4; no firm D call. This CDR3 is 16 amino acids long. V was shortened by 1 base and J by 8 bases, with 17 bases between the two germline ends. Germline V gives CDR1 LNHNV, CDR2 YYDKDF (reference sequence). The CDR3 sequence is CATSRGQSIKREKLFF. CDR3 coding DNA: TGTGCCACCAGCAGAGGTCAATCCATAAAGAGGGAAAAACTGTTTTTT.

The V call is TRBV9, the J call TRBJ2-5, with 12 bases matching TRBD1. V lost 4 bases and J lost 5; bases outside the gene matches: 6. Germline loops: CDR1 SGDLS, CDR2 YYNGEE. The CDR3 has 15 residues. The CDR3 coding sequence is TGTGCCAGCAGCCGGGGACAGGGGGCGCGGGAGACCCAGTACTTC. Amino acids: CASSRGQGARETQYF.

The chain recombines TRBV7-3 with TRBJ2-2; D is perhaps TRBD2 (5 bases). CDR3 size: 14 residues. Trimming shortened V by 1 base and J by 6 bases, and 9 bases separated the two germline ends. The germline gives CDR1 SGHTA, CDR2 FQGTGA. The CDR3 nucleotides read TGTGCCAGCAGCTTAAAAGGGAGCTCCGGGGAGCTGTTTTTT. This sequence encodes CASSLKGSSGELFF.

V gene TRBV6-5 combines with J gene TRBJ1-1, with D hard to call. V was pared by 6 bases and J by 1 base, with 6 bases between. The CDR3 sequence is 12 residues long. The germline gives CDR1 MNHEY, CDR2 SVGAGI. The CDR3 is CASRKQNTEAFF. In nucleotides, the CDR3 is TGTGCCAGCAGGAAACAGAACACTGAAGCTTTCTTT.